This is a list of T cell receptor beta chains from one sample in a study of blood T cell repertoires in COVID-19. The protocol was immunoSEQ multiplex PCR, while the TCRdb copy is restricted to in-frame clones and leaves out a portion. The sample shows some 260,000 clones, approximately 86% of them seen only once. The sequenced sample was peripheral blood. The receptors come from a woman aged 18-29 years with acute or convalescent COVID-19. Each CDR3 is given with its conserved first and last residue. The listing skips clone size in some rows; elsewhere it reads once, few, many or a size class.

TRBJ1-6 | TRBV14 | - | CASSQVRARVSPLHF
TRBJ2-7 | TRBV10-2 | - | CASMGLAATYEQYF
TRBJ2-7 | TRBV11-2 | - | CASSSHSWYEQYF
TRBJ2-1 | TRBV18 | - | CASSPKSVNEQFF
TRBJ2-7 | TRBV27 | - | CASSLKSSYEQYF
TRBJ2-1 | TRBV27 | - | CASSLVPGTGISNEQFF
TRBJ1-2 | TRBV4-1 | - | CASSQEGGRGVSGYTF
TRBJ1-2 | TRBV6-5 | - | CASYGPLCDTF
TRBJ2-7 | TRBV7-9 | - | CASSLAGGYYEQYF
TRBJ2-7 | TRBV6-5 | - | CASRRDRAGEQYF
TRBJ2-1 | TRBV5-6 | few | CASSLAMRIPEQFF
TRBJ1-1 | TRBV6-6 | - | CASSSLDIRSEAFF
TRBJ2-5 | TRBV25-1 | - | CASSEPGQHQETQYF
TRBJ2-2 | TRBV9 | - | CASSASSPGTTNTGELFF
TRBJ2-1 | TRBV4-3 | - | CASSQDIGLGYNEQFF
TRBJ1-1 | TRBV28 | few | CASSTENTEAFF
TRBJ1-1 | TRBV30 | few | CAWTNRLNTEAFF
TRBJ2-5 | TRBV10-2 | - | CASSEGAGGWETQYF
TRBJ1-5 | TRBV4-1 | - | CASSQEGYRGGQPQHF
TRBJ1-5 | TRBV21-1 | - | CASSKVGTGLPNQPQHF
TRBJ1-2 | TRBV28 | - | CASSFFWTQNTDYGYTF
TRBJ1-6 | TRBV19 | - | CASDDSRNSPLHF